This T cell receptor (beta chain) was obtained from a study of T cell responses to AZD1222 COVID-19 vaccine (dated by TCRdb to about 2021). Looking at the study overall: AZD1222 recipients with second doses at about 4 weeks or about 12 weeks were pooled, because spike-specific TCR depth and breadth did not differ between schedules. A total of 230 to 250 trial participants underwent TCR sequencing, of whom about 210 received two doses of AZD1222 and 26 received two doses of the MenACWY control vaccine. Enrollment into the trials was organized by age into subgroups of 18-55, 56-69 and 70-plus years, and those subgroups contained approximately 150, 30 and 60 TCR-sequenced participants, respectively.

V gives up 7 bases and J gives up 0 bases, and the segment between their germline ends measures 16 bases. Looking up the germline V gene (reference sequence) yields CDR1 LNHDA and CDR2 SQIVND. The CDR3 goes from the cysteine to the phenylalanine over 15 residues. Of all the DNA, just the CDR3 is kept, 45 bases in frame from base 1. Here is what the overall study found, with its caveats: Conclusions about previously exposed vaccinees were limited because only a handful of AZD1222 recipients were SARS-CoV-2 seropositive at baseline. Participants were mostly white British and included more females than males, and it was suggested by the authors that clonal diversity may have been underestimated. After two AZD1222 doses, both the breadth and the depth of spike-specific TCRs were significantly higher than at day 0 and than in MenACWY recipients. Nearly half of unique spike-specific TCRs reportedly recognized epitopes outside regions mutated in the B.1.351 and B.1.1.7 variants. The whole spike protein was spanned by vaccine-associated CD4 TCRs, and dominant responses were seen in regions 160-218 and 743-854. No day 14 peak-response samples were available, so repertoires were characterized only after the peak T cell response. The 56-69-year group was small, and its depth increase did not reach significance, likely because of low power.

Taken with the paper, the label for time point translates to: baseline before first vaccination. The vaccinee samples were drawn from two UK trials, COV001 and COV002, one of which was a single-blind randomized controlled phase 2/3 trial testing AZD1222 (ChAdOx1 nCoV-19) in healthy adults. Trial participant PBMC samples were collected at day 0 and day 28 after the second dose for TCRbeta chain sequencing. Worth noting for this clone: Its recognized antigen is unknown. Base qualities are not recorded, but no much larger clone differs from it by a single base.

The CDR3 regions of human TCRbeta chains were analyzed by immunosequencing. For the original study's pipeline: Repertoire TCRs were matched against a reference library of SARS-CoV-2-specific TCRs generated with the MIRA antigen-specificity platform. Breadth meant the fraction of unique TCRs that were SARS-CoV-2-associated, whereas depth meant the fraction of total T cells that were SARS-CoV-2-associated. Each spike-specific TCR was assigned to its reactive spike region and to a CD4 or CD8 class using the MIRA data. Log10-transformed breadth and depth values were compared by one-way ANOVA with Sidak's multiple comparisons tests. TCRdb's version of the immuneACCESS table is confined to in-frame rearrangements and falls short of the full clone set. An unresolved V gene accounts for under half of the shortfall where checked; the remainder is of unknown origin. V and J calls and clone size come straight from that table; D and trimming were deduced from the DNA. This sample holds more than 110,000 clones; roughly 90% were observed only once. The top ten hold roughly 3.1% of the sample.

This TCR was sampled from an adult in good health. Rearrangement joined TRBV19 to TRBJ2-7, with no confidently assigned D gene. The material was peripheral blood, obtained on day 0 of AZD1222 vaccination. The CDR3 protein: CASKKWTADSYEQYF. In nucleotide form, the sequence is TGTGCCAGTAAGAAGTGGACGGCGGACTCCTACGAGCAGTACTTC.